This T cell receptor beta chain was recorded in a study of T-cell memory formation after mild COVID-19. TCRdb reprocessed the 5' RACE reads with MiXCR, giving one entry per CDR3 protein. The table shows a few hundred thousand distinct CDR3 sequences, with roughly 17% occurring only once. A few counts support this clonotype. Between the trimmed V and J ends, which lost 5 bases and 3 bases, there was a span of 8 bases. Germline V gene sequence: CDR1 SGHVS, CDR2 FQNEAQ. The CDR3 has 12 amino acids. The sequence came from a man aged 18-30 years who had mild COVID-19 (a few samples of this study predate the infection). Cell type and time point are not known. The sequencing sample was made of PBMCs or a T cell subset sorted from them (not recorded which). The gene calls are TRBV7-8 and TRBJ2-7, with D possibly TRBD1 on 5 matching bases. The CDR3 region is CASSHQGYEQYF. The CDR3 DNA reads as TGTGCCAGCAGCCACCAGGGCTACGAGCAGTACTTC.